This entry is about one T cell receptor (beta chain). This specimen comes from a study of cytotoxic CD8 clonotypes in ibrutinib-treated CLL. The protocol was immunoSEQ multiplex PCR, while the TCRdb copy is restricted to in-frame clones and leaves out a portion. The profile shows 200,000 to 250,000 clones, 79% of them singletons. This TCR came from a human donor with chronic lymphocytic leukemia. Sequences were derived from PBMCs, sampled after 12 months of ibrutinib treatment.

This CDR3 reads CASSDQGARFGYTF. The CDR3 nucleotides read TGTGCCAGCAGTGATCAGGGGGCACGATTTGGCTACACCTTC. The V gene is TRBV2, the J gene TRBJ1-2, with 8 bases lining up with TRBD1. CDR1 and CDR2 from the germline V gene are SNHLY and FYNNEI. After removal of 3 bases from V and 7 bases from J, the junction contained 7 bases not matched to a gene. The CDR3 consists of 14 residues.